This is a list of T cell receptor beta chains from one sample in a study of T cells in Graves' hyperthyroidism and ophthalmopathy. MiXCR, run by TCRdb on the multiplex PCR reads, gives a single entry per CDR3 protein. The sample comprises about 640,000 distinct CDR3 sequences, around 15% of which are singletons, and about an eighth rests with the top ten. The sequenced sample was blood. The receptors derive from a woman in her 50s with Graves' ophthalmopathy. CDR3s include the opening cysteine and the closing phenylalanine or tryptophan. Fields, in order: D gene, V gene, J gene, clone size, CDR3 DNA, CDR3 protein. The D gene is left open where the match is weak. Clone size is not always given. Where it is, it says once, few, many or a class for expanded clones.

>-|TRBV6-1|TRBJ2-7|many
TGTGCCAGCAGGGGGGTCCACTACGAGCAGTACTTC
CASRGVHYEQYF
>TRBD1|TRBV7-2|TRBJ1-6|-
TGTGCCAGCAGCTTAGGGTCAGGGGGCCCACCCCTCCACTTT
CASSLGSGGPPLHF
>TRBD2|TRBV3-1|TRBJ2-3|many
TGTGCCAGCAGCCCAAGACTAGCGGGAGGGCCCCGCACGCAGTATTTT
CASSPRLAGGPRTQYF
>-|TRBV7-2|TRBJ2-2|many
TGTGCCAGCAGCTTAGGCGGCGGGACTGGCGCCGGGGAGCTGTTTTTT
CASSLGGGTGAGELFF
>-|TRBV27|TRBJ1-4|many
TGTGCCAGCAGTTTATCGAACACACCCCGAAGGAACGAAAAACTGTTTTTT
CASSLSNTPRRNEKLFF
>-|TRBV27|TRBJ2-7|many
TGTGCCAGCAGCCAGAATGCGGGGACAAACTACGAGCAGTACTTC
CASSQNAGTNYEQYF
>-|TRBV18|TRBJ2-1|few
TGTGCCAGCTCACCAGGGTACTCCTACAATGAGCAGTTCTTC
CASSPGYSYNEQFF
>TRBD1|TRBV3-1|TRBJ2-3|-
TGTGCCAGCAGCCTACTGGGACAGGGGGCAACAGATACGCAGTATTTT
CASSLLGQGATDTQYF
>TRBD2|TRBV18|TRBJ2-1|few
TGTGCCAGCTCAACCGGGACTAGCGGTTTAAGCTCCTACAATGAGCAGTTCTTC
CASSTGTSGLSSYNEQFF
>-|TRBV7-8|TRBJ2-1|many
TGTGCCAGCAGCACCACGTACAATGAGCAGTTCTTC
CASSTTYNEQFF
>TRBD2|TRBV4-3|TRBJ2-1|-
TGCGCCAGCAGCCAAGTTTGGGGACTAGCGGGAGGCAATGAGCAGTTCTTC
CASSQVWGLAGGNEQFF
>-|TRBV30|TRBJ2-2|many
TGTGCCTGGTGGGGCAGGGTCACCGGGGAGCTGTTTTTT
CAWWGRVTGELFF
>-|TRBV29-1|TRBJ1-2|-
TGCAGCGTCCCGGTTGGCCATGGCTACACCTTC
CSVPVGHGYTF
>-|TRBV12-3/TRBV12-4|TRBJ2-4|-
TGTGCCAGCAGTTTGGGACGTATAGCGGTCAAAAACATTCAGTACTTC
CASSLGRIAVKNIQYF
>-|TRBV6-5|TRBJ1-5|few
TGTGCCAGCGGATATTGGAGTCAGCCCCAGCATTTT
CASGYWSQPQHF
>TRBD2|TRBV9|TRBJ2-2|few
TGTGCCAGCAGCGCCCCCAGCGGGAGGGCGAACACCGGGGAGCTGTTTTTT
CASSAPSGRANTGELFF
>-|TRBV18|TRBJ2-2|many
TGTGCCAGCTCACCACGACAGAGAGCCACCGGGGAGCTGTTTTTT
CASSPRQRATGELFF
>-|TRBV4-2|TRBJ1-5|-
TGTGCCAGCAGCCAAGATCTCCAGACCAATCAGCCCCAGCATTTT
CASSQDLQTNQPQHF
>TRBD2|TRBV28|TRBJ2-1|many
TGTGCCAGCAGGGGGACTAGAGGATTCCATGAGCAGTTCTTC
CASRGTRGFHEQFF
>-|TRBV12-3/TRBV12-4|TRBJ1-6|many
TGTGCCAGCAGTCTCTACGGGACCCTAGAAGCCTATTCACCCCTCCACTTT
CASSLYGTLEAYSPLHF
>-|TRBV29-1|TRBJ2-5|-
TGCAGCGTTGAACCCGCACGCGGCCGGACGGAGACCCAGTACTTC
CSVEPARGRTETQYF
>TRBD2|TRBV14|TRBJ2-7|-
TGTGCCAGCAGCACCGGGACACAGCGACTAGCGGGAGCTGGACGTTTGTACGAGCAGTACTTC
CASSTGTQRLAGAGRLYEQYF
>TRBD1|TRBV7-2|TRBJ2-7|many
TGTGCCAGCAGCTTTCCGGGACAGGGGGACTACGAGCAGTACTTC
CASSFPGQGDYEQYF
>-|TRBV27|TRBJ1-2|-
TGTGCCAGCAGTTTATTCCAAGGACAGAGATATGGCTACACCTTC
CASSLFQGQRYGYTF
>-|TRBV6-5|TRBJ1-4|many
TGTGCCAGCAGTTACACCCGACAGGACCCAACTAATGAAAAACTGTTTTTT
CASSYTRQDPTNEKLFF
>-|TRBV12-3/TRBV12-4|TRBJ1-4|many
TGTGCCAGCAGTTTTAGGGAAGGTGAAAAACTGTTTTTT
CASSFREGEKLFF
>-|TRBV7-2|TRBJ2-2|few
TGTGCCAGCAGCTTAGTGGGCGGGACAACCGGGGAGCTGTTTTTT
CASSLVGGTTGELFF
>TRBD1|TRBV2|TRBJ2-3|many
TGTGCCAGCAACGGACAGGCGGTAGATACGCAGTATTTT
CASNGQAVDTQYF
>TRBD2|TRBV20-1|TRBJ2-5|-
TGCAGTGCCTCTGGACTAGCGGGAGTACTTCGAGAGACCCAGTACTTC
CSASGLAGVLRETQYF
>TRBD1|TRBV10-3|TRBJ2-1|many
TGTGCCATCAAGGACAGGGGACAGACCGCCTACAATGAGCAGTTCTTC
CAIKDRGQTAYNEQFF
>TRBD1|TRBV19|TRBJ2-1|-
TGTGCCAGTAGTATTGGAGAGACAGGGATCGGTGAGCAGTTCTTC
CASSIGETGIGEQFF
>-|TRBV29-1|TRBJ2-2|few
TGCAGCGTTGGGCGAATTGGGGGCACCGGGGAGCTGTTTTTT
CSVGRIGGTGELFF